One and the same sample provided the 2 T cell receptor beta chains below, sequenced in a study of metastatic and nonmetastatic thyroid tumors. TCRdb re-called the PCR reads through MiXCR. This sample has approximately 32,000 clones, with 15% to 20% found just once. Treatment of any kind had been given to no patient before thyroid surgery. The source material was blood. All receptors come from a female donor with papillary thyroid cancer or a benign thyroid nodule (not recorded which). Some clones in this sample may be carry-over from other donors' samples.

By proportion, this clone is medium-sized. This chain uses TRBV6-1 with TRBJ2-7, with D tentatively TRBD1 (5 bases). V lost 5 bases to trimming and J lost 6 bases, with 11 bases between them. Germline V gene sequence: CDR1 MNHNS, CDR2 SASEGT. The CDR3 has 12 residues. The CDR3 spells CASSSRVGEQYF. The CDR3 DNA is TGTGCCAGCAGTTCCAGGGTAGGCGAGCAGTACTTC.

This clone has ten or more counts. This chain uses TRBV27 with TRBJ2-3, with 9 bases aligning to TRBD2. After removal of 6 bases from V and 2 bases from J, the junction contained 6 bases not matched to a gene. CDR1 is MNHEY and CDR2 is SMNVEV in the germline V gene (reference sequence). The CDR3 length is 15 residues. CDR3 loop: CASRSGGGVTDTQYF. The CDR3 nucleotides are TGTGCCAGCAGGTCTGGCGGGGGGGTCACAGATACGCAGTATTTT.